This T cell receptor beta chain derives from a study of response to subunit inactivated influenza vaccine (dated by TCRdb to the late 2010s). For the wider study: The study used deep quantitative T cell receptor repertoire profiling to track responses to a trivalent subunit inactivated influenza vaccine.

CDR1 and CDR2, per the germline V gene, are SNHLY and FYNNEI. Taken from cysteine to phenylalanine, the CDR3 has 12 residues. Only the CDR3 part of the read is kept: 36 bases, read in frame from the first base. There are a few counts of this clonotype. It has no known antigen specificity. The junction differs from germline at one of its ends, possibly a read error. The study at large found these results: The authors proposed that each seasonal influenza vaccination may bring in only a limited number of new T cells.

The library was built by means of RT-PCR. Sequencing relied on an Illumina HiSeq 2500. TCRdb trimmed the raw reads at Q25, called clones with MiXCR and kept productive beta chains. One record per CDR3 amino acid sequence lists the most common genes and DNA. The sample yields hundreds of thousands of distinct CDR3 sequences; around a sixth were counted once. Roughly 11% of the sample is in the top ten clones. Sequencing was performed on PBMCs from blood, taken less than 13 days after vaccination. The rearrangement combines TRBV2 with TRBJ2-7; TRBD1 aligns with 7 central bases. This clonotype was sampled from a man in his fifties who received an inactivated influenza vaccine. Donor details come from another sample of the same person, matched by shared clones. At the DNA level, the sequence is TGTGCCAGCAGTTCCTCGGGGCCGGGACAGAACTTC. It specifies CASSSSGPGQNF. Full variable domain (CDR3 extended with the reference TRBV2 and TRBJ2-7 proteins): EPEVTQTPSHQVTQMGQEVILRCVPISNHLYFYWYRQILGQKVEFLVSFYNNEISEKSEIFDDQFSVERPDGSNFTLKIRSTKLEDSAMYFCASSSSGPGQNFGPGTRLTVT.